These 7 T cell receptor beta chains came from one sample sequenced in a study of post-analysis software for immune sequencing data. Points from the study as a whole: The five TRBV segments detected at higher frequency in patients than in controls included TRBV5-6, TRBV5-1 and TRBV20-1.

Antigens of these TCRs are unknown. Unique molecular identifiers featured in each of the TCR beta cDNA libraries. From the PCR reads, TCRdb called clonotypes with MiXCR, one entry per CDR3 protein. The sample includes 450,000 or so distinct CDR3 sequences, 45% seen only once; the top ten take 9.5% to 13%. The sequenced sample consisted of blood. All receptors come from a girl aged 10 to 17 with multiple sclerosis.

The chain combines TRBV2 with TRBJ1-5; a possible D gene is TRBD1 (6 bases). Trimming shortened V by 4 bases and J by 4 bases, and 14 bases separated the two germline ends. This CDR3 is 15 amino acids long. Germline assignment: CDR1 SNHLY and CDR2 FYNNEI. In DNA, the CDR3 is TGTGCCAGCAGTGCCAGGGGTGGTAAGAATCAGCCCCAGCATTTT. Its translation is CASSARGGKNQPQHF.

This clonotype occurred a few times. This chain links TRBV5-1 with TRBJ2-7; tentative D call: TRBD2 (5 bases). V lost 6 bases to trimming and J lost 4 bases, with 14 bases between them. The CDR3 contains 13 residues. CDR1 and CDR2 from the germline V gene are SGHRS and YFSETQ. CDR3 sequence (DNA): TGCGCCAGCACCCAGGCGGGTTCGTACGAGCAGTACTTC. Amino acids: CASTQAGSYEQYF.

The DNA of the CDR3 is TGCGCCAGCAGCTTGAATGCGGCGGGAGGGAGGTCAGAGACCCAGTACTTC. Amino acids: CASSLNAAGGRSETQYF. This chain connects TRBV5-1 to TRBJ2-5; 9 bases fit TRBD2. V lost 1 base to trimming and J lost 4 bases; unmatched junction nucleotides: 11. CDR1 is SGHRS, CDR2 YFSETQ, per germline. The length of the CDR3 is 17 residues.

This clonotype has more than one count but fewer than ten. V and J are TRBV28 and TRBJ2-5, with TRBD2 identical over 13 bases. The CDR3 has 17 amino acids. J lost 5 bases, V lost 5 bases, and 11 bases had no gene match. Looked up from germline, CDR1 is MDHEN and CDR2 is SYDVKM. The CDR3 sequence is CASSTRTSGRLWETQYF. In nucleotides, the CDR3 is TGTGCCAGCAGTACTAGGACTAGCGGGAGACTTTGGGAGACCCAGTACTTC.

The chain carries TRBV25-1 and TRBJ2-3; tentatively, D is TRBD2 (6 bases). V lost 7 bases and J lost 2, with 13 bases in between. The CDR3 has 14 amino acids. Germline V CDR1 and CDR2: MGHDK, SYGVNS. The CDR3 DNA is TGTGCCAGCACCCAAGGGACTCTCACAGATACGCAGTATTTT. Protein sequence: CASTQGTLTDTQYF.

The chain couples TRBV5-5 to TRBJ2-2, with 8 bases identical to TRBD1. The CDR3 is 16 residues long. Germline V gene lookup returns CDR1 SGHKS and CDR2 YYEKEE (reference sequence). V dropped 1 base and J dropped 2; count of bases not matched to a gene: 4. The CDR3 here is CASSLQQGANTGELFF. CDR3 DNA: TGTGCCAGCAGCTTGCAGCAGGGGGCAAACACCGGGGAGCTGTTTTTT. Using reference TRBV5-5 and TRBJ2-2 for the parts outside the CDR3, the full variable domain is DAGVTQSPTHLIKTRGQQVTLRCSPISGHKSVSWYQQVLGQGPQFIFQYYEKEERGRGNFPDRFSARQFPNYSSELNVNALLLGDSALYLCASSLQQGANTGELFFGEGSRLTVL.

Written as DNA, the CDR3 is TGTGCCAGCAGTGAGAGGGTCGCGGGAGTTTACGGTACTGAGCAGTTCTTC. This translates into CASSERVAGVYGTEQFF. The chain uses TRBV2 and TRBJ2-1; 7 bases match TRBD2. Unmatched junction bases numbered 17, after V lost 3 bases and J lost 9 bases. The V gene's germline CDR1 is SNHLY and CDR2 FYNNEI. This CDR3 is 17 amino acids long.